The source of this TCR beta chain is a study of T cell responses to AZD1222 COVID-19 vaccine. Study results and caveats: Baseline serostatus was positive in only a handful of AZD1222 recipients. Following two doses of AZD1222, Spike-specific TCR breadth and depth rose. The donors showed a predominance of white British ancestry and of females, with possible underestimation of clonal diversity.

Turning to this clone: Its antigen is currently unknown.

Measured with immunoSEQ multiplex PCR; TCRdb has only the in-frame clones, and not every one. This table has 80,000 or so clones, 88% appearing once. There are 15 residues in the CDR3. Unmatched junction bases numbered 7, after V lost 7 bases and J lost 4 bases. Germline CDR1 and CDR2: MNHEY and SVGAGI. The source material was peripheral blood, sampled on day 0 of MenACWY control vaccination. This clonotype originated in an adult in good health. The rearrangement joins TRBV6-5 to TRBJ2-5; 12 bases fit TRBD2. The CDR3 bases are TGTGCCAGCACTCCGGGACTAGCGGGTTCAGAGACCCAGTACTTC. It is translated as CASTPGLAGSETQYF.